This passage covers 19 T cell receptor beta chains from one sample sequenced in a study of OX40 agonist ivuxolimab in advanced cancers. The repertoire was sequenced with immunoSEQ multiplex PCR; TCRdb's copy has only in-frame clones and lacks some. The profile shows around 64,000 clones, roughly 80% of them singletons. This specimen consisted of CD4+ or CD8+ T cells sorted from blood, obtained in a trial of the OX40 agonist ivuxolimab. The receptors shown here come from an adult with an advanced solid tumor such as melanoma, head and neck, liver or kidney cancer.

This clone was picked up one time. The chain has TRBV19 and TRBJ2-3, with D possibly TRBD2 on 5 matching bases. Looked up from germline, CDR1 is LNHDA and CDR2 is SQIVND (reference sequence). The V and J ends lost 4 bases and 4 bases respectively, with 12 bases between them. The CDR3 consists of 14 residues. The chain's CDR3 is CASSRLGVSDTQYF. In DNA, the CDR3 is TGTGCCAGTAGTAGACTCGGGGTCTCAGATACGCAGTATTTT.

CDR3: CASSFGTINEKLFF. Here the CDR3 DNA reads TGCGCCAGCAGCTTTGGGACGATAAATGAAAAACTGTTTTTT. The chain recombines TRBV5-1 with TRBJ1-4; D perhaps matches TRBD1 (5 bases). The CDR3 spans 14 residues. CDR1 and CDR2 (germline): SGHRS, YFSETQ. Trimming removed 2 bases at V and 5 bases at J, with 10 bases between. Full variable domain (rest looked up from reference TRBV5-1 and TRBJ1-4): KAGVTQTPRYLIKTRGQQVTLSCSPISGHRSVSWYQQTPGQGLQFLFEYFSETQRNKGNFPGRFSGRQFSNSRSEMNVSTLELGDSALYLCASSFGTINEKLFFGSGTQLSVL.

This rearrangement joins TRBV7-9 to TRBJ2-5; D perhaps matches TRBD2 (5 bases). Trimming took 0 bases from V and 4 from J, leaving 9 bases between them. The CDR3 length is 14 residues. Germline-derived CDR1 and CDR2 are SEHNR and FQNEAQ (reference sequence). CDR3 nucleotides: TGTGCCAGCAGCTTAGCGCGGGCAACAGAGACCCAGTACTTC. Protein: CASSLARATETQYF.

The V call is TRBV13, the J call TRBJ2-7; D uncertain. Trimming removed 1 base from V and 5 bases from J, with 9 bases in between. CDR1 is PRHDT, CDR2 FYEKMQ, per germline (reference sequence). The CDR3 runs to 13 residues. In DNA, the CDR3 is TGTGCCAGCAGCTTAGCCGATTGGGACGAGCAGTACTTC. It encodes CASSLADWDEQYF.

CDR3 loop: CASSASLAGTADTQYF. The CDR3 DNA is TGTGCCAGCAGCGCCTCACTAGCGGGGACCGCAGATACGCAGTATTTT. V gene TRBV7-9 combines with J gene TRBJ2-3, with 10 bases matching TRBD2. The CDR3 length is 16 residues. V shed 5 bases, J shed 4 bases, and the junction held 9 bases outside the gene matches. Germline V gene data show CDR1 as SEHNR and CDR2 as FQNEAQ (reference sequence).

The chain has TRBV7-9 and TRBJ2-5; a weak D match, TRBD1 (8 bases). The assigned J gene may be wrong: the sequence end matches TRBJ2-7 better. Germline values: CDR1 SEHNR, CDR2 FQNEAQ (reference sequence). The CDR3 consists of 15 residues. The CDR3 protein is CASSLDRGGSYEQYF. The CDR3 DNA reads TGTGCCAGCAGCTTAGACAGGGGGGGATCCTACGAGCAGTACTTC.

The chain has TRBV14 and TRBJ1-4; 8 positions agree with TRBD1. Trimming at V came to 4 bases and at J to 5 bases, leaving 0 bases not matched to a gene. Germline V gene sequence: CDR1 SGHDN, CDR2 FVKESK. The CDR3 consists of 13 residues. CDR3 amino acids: CASSRDRNEKLFF. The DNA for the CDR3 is TGTGCCAGCAGCCGGGACAGGAATGAAAAACTGTTTTTT.

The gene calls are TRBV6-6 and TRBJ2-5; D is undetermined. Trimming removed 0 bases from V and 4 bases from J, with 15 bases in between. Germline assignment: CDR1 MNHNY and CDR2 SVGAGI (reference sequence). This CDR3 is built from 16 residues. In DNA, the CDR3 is TGTGCCAGCAGTTACTCGAGGCTTAGCTTGGTAGAGACCCAGTACTTC. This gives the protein CASSYSRLSLVETQYF.

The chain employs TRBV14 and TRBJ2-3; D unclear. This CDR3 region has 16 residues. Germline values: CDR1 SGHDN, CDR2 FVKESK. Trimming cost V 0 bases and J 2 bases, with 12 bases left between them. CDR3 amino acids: CASSQESGSATDTQYF. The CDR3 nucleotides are TGTGCCAGCAGCCAAGAAAGTGGATCAGCCACAGATACGCAGTATTTT.

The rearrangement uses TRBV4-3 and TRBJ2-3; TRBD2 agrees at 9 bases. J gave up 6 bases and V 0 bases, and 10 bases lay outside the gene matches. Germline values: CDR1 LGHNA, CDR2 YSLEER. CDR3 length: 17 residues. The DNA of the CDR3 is TGCGCCAGCAGCCAAGAAGGGGACTTAGCGGGAGTGGATACGCAGTATTTT. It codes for CASSQEGDLAGVDTQYF.

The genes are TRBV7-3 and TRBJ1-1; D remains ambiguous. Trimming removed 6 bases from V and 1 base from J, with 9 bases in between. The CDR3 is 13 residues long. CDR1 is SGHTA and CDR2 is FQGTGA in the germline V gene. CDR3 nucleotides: TGTGCCAGCAGGCAACAAGCGAACACTGAAGCTTTCTTT. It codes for CASRQQANTEAFF.

CDR3 nucleotides: TGTGCCAGCACTTCCTCCGGGGTCTGGTATGAGCAGTTCTTC. Its protein product is CASTSSGVWYEQFF. The chain has TRBV27 and TRBJ2-1; perhaps TRBD2 as D (5 bases). V was pared by 7 bases and J by 8 bases, with 18 bases between. Per the germline V gene, CDR1 is MNHEY and CDR2 is SMNVEV (reference sequence). This CDR3 has 14 amino acids.

CDR3 residues: CASSKTDTQYF. As DNA, the CDR3 is TGCGCCAGCAGCAAAACAGATACGCAGTATTTT. The V and J genes are TRBV5-1 and TRBJ2-3; D remains unclear. The CDR3 has 11 amino acids. Deletions cut 4 bases from V and 3 bases from J, with 3 bases between. CDR1 is SGHRS, CDR2 YFSETQ, per germline.

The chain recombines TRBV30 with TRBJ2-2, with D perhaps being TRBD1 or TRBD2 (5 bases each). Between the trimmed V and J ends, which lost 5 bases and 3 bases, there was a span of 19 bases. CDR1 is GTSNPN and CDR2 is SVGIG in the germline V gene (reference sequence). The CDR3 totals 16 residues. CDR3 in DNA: TGTGCCTGGTATTCCGGGACGCTCCTTTACACCGGGGAGCTGTTTTTT. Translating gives CAWYSGTLLYTGELFF. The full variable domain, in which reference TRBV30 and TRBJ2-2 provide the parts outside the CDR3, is SQTIHQWPATLVQPVGSPLSLECTVEGTSNPNLYWYRQAAGRGLQLLFYSVGIGQISSEVPQNLSASRPQDRQFILSSKKLLLSDSGFYLCAWYSGTLLYTGELFFGEGSRLTVL.

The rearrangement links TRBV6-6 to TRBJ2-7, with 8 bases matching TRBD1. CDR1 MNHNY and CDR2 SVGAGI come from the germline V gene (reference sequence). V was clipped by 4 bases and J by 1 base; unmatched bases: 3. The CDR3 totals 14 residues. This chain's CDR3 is CASSSRQGSYEQYF. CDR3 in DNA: TGTGCCAGCAGTTCACGACAGGGGTCCTACGAGCAGTACTTC.

CDR3 DNA: TGTGCCAGCAGCCCCACGCCGGTCGGGGGGAACACTGAAGCTTTCTTT. As protein: CASSPTPVGGNTEAFF. J is TRBJ1-1 and V is TRBV9; perhaps TRBD1 as D (5 bases). The ends were cut back, 4 bases at V and 1 base at J, with 17 bases in the middle. CDR1 SGDLS and CDR2 YYNGEE come from the germline V gene. The length of the CDR3 is 16 residues.

The CDR3 protein is CASSLDRGRGQPQHF. The CDR3 region has the DNA TGTGCCAGCAGCTTAGACAGGGGGCGAGGTCAGCCCCAGCATTTT. This chain joins TRBV7-2 and TRBJ1-5; 9 bases agree with TRBD1. The trim removed 1 base at V and 6 bases at J, leaving 4 bases unmatched. Germline lookup yields CDR1 SGHTA and CDR2 FQGNSA. The CDR3 spans 15 residues.

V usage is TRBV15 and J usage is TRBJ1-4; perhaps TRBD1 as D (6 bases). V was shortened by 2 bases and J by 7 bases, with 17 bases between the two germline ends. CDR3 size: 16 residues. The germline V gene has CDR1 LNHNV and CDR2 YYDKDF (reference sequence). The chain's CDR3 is CATSRNLGGIGEKLFF. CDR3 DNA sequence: TGTGCCACCAGCAGAAACCTAGGGGGGATCGGTGAAAAACTGTTTTTT.

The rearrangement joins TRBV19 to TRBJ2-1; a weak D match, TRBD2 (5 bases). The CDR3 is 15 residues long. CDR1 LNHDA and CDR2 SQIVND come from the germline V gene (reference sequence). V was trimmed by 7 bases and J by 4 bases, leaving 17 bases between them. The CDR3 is CASTKGDYPYNEQFF. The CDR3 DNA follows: TGTGCCAGTACGAAGGGAGACTACCCATACAATGAGCAGTTCTTC. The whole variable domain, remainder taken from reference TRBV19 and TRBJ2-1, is DGGITQSPKYLFRKEGQNVTLSCEQNLNHDAMYWYRQDPGQGLRLIYYSQIVNDFQKGDIAEGYSVSREKKESFPLTVTSAQKNPTAFYLCASTKGDYPYNEQFFGPGTRLTVL.